This T cell receptor (beta chain) was identified in a study of cytomegalovirus exposure and HLA in healthy donors. Study-level results: The authors reported that TCR beta sequences could predict HLA-A and HLA-B alleles. These predictions were accurate for most subjects in the first cohort. Other equally common chains were less clonally expanded than HLA-associated TCR beta chains, a later analysis showed.

CDR1 is SGHNT and CDR2 is YYREEE in the germline V gene (reference sequence). The V end lost 4 bases, the J end lost 0 bases, and 13 bases lay between the germline ends. The CDR3 runs 15 residues. With regard to this clone: Its antigen is currently unknown.

With 60 Vbeta and 13 Jbeta primers, the PCR was carried out. This table comes from immunoSEQ multiplex PCR, and its TCRdb copy is limited to in-frame clones, with some not included. Of 150,000 to 200,000 clones listed, around 87% are singletons. In nominal health when sampled, donors likely had unrecorded immune exposures nonetheless. This sequence originates from a woman under 30 in good health and CMV-seronegative. The J gene is TRBJ1-1, the V gene TRBV5-4, with unresolved D. Sequencing used PBMCs. CDR3 bases: TGTGCCAGCAGCCCTGGCGCCAGGCTGAACACTGAAGCTTTCTTT. As protein: CASSPGARLNTEAFF.